This T cell receptor beta chain emerged from a study of T cell responses to AZD1222 COVID-19 vaccine. Across the study: The analysis combined second doses at about 4 or about 12 weeks. Study-wide findings and caveats: It should be noted that donors were predominantly white British and more often female, and clonal diversity was possibly underestimated.

The ends were cut back, 3 bases at V and 6 bases at J, with 15 bases in the middle. The CDR3 is made up of 14 amino acids. Germline V gene sequence: CDR1 DFQATT, CDR2 SNEGSKA (reference sequence). Some clones are missing from TCRdb's copy, which holds only in-frame ones; the method was immunoSEQ multiplex PCR. The sample lists approximately 140,000 clones, more than 85% occurring once. With regard to this clone: Antigen unknown.

The TCR sequence derives from an adult in good health. The chain recombines TRBV20-1 with TRBJ2-1, with no clear D. Source: peripheral blood, taken on day 0 of AZD1222 vaccination. Here the CDR3 DNA reads TGCAGTGCTAGTAGCCAGGATATGAGCAATGAGCAGTTCTTC. Translated, it gives CSASSQDMSNEQFF.